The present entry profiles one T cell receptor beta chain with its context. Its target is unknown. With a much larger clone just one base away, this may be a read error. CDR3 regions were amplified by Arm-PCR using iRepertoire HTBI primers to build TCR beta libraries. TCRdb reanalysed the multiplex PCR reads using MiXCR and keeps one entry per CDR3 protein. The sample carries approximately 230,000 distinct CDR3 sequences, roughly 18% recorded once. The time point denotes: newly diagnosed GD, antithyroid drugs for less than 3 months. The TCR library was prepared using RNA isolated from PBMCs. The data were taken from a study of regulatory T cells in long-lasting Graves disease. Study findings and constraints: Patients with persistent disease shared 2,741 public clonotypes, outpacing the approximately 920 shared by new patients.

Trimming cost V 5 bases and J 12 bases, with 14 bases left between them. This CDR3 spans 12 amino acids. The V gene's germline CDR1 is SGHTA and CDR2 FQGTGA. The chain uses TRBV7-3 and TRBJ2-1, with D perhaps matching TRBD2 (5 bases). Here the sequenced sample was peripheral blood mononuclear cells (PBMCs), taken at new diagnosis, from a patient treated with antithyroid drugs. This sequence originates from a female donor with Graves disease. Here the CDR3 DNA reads TGTGCCAGCAGCCCAGTGGGCGGGTTGCAGTTCTTC. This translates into CASSPVGGLQFF.